The next 4 T cell receptor beta chains were all read from a single sample in a study of blood T cell repertoires in COVID-19 (TCRdb year 2020). The library came from the immunoSEQ multiplex PCR assay. The immuneACCESS repertoire file appears here via TCRdb, limited to in-frame rearrangements. These files lack a portion of the clones; in checked studies, under half of the deficit traces to unresolved V genes, and the cause of the others is not known. Within this sample are around 93,000 clones, with around 80% of them counted one time only. The top ten clones comprise around 18% of the sample. The sample was peripheral blood. These receptors originate from a man aged 80 or over with acute or convalescent COVID-19.

In its sample, this clone was seen once. The V and J genes are TRBV3-1 (or the pseudogene TRBV3-2) and TRBJ2-1; 7 bases are a match to TRBD1. Germline CDR1 reads LGHDT; CDR2 reads YNNKEL (reference sequence). The length of the CDR3 is 15 residues. The V and J ends lost 4 bases and 5 bases, in that order; junction bases with no gene match: 8. The DNA for the CDR3 is TGTGCCAGCAGCCGTGAGATAGACAGGGACAATGAGCAGTTCTTC. The encoded protein is CASSREIDRDNEQFF.

This clone has just one count. The V and J genes are TRBV4-3 and TRBJ1-5; D might be TRBD1 (6 bases). The germline V and J ends were trimmed by 5 bases and 0 bases, with 14 bases remaining between them. This CDR3 has 16 amino acids. From germline, CDR1 is LGHNA and CDR2 YSLEER. The chain's CDR3 is CASSTSLGASNQPQHF. The CDR3 DNA follows: TGCGCCAGCAGCACCAGCCTGGGGGCTAGCAATCAGCCCCAGCATTTT.

The chain is built from TRBV7-8 and TRBJ2-1; tentatively, D is TRBD1 (6 bases). In germline, CDR1 is SGHVS, CDR2 FQNEAQ. V lost 6 bases to trimming and J lost 8 bases, with 20 bases between them. This CDR3 comprises 15 residues. This CDR3 is CASRGAAGVYDEQFF. CDR3 sequence (DNA): TGTGCCAGCAGGGGGGCGGCAGGGGTGTACGATGAGCAGTTCTTC. Full variable domain (outside the CDR3, taken from reference TRBV7-8 and TRBJ2-1): GAGVSQSPRYKVAKRGQDVALRCDPISGHVSLFWYQQALGQGPEFLTYFQNEAQLDKSGLPSDRFFAERPEGSVSTLKIQRTQQEDSAVYLCASRGAAGVYDEQFFGPGTRLTVL.

This chain connects TRBV4-3 to TRBJ2-6; D ambiguous. The CDR3 spans 16 residues. Germline values: CDR1 LGHNA, CDR2 YSLEER. Trimming removed 0 bases from V and 2 bases from J, with 8 bases in between. CDR3 nucleotides: TGCGCCAGCAGCCAAGACCCATCGGCTGGGGCCAACGTCCTGACTTTC. It encodes CASSQDPSAGANVLTF.